Listed below are T cell receptor beta chains from one sample, sequenced in a study of blood T cell repertoires in COVID-19. Profiling relied on immunoSEQ multiplex PCR, and the TCRdb table lists in-frame clones only, not all of them. The table records about 200,000 clones, approximately 87% of them present only once. The sample consisted of peripheral blood. Source of these receptors: a person aged 70 to 85 with COVID-19, enrolled during active disease. CDR3s include the opening cysteine and the closing phenylalanine or tryptophan. The D gene is left open where the match is weak. Size is omitted from some rows. Given values are once, few, many or a class for expanded clones.

TRBV5-4	TRBJ2-1	once	.	TGTGCCAGCAGCTCCGGTAGAGCCGCGGGGCGCGATGAGCAGTTCTTC	CASSSGRAAGRDEQFF
TRBV3-1/TRBV3-2	TRBJ1-1	few	.	TGTGCCAGCAGCCAAGACACAGTGAACACTGAAGCTTTCTTT	CASSQDTVNTEAFF
TRBV14	TRBJ2-7	.	TRBD1	TGTGCCAGCAGCCAGGACAGGGTCAGGTTGTACTTC	CASSQDRVRLYF
TRBV5-6	TRBJ2-5	once	.	TGTGCCAGCAGCTTGGGGACAGTACAAGAGACCCAGTACTTC	CASSLGTVQETQYF
TRBV28	TRBJ2-7	few	.	TGTGCCAGCGGCCGTGTTACGCCCTACGAGCAGTACTTC	CASGRVTPYEQYF
TRBV3-1/TRBV3-2	TRBJ1-2	.	TRBD1	TGTGCCAGCAGCCAAGAGGCCGGGACAGGGGTTTATGGCTACACCTTC	CASSQEAGTGVYGYTF
TRBV30	TRBJ2-1	.	.	TGTGCCTGGAGTCTAAACTACAATGAGCAGTTCTTC	CAWSLNYNEQFF
TRBV21-1	TRBJ1-5	.	.	TGTGCCAGCAGCAATAAAAGGAGGAAAGGGAGCGATCAGCCCCAGCATTTT	CASSNKRRKGSDQPQHF
TRBV7-2	TRBJ2-2	few	TRBD1	TGTGCCAGCAGCCTTCGGACAGGGAGATTATCAACGAACACCGGGGAGCTGTTTTTT	CASSLRTGRLSTNTGELFF
TRBV5-1	TRBJ1-4	.	.	TGCGCCAGCAGCTTGGATATAGCAACTAATGAAAAACTGTTTTTT	CASSLDIATNEKLFF
TRBV7-2	TRBJ2-1	once	.	TGTGCCAGCAGCACGAGTAGCGGATCCTACAATGAGCAGTTCTTC	CASSTSSGSYNEQFF
TRBV19	TRBJ1-5	.	.	TGTGCCAGTAGTATACCTACGCGGGTCAATCAGCCCCAGCATTTT	CASSIPTRVNQPQHF
TRBV5-5	TRBJ1-6	.	.	TGTGCCAGCAGCTTTTCCGGGACAAGGGGTTCACCCCTCCACTTT	CASSFSGTRGSPLHF
TRBV7-2	TRBJ1-4	.	.	TGTGCCAGCAGTCCGATCCAGAACAATGAAAAACTGTTTTTT	CASSPIQNNEKLFF
TRBV6-2/TRBV6-3	TRBJ2-1	.	TRBD1	TGTGCCAGCAGTTACAACACCGGGACAGGGGTGGACAATGAGCAGTTCTTC	CASSYNTGTGVDNEQFF
TRBV5-1	TRBJ1-2	.	TRBD1	TGCGCCAGCAGCTCCATCAGCGACAGGGGCCCCCGTCGTGGCTACACCTTC	CASSSISDRGPRRGYTF
TRBV6-2/TRBV6-3	TRBJ2-1	once	.	TGTGCCAGCAGTTACCCCGGGATTCTATACAATGAGCAGTTCTTC	CASSYPGILYNEQFF
TRBV10-3	TRBJ2-1	.	.	TGTGCCATCAGTAAGGATACAGGGTACAATGAGCAGTTCTTC	CAISKDTGYNEQFF
TRBV27	TRBJ2-3	.	TRBD1	TGTGCCAGCAGTTTTTTGCGGGACAGGGACTCAACAGATACGCAGTATTTT	CASSFLRDRDSTDTQYF
TRBV7-9	TRBJ1-4	.	.	TGTGCCAGCAGCCCCAAGATGGGGGGTGAAAAACTGTTTTTT	CASSPKMGGEKLFF
TRBV18	TRBJ2-7	.	.	TGTGCCAGCTCACCATGGGGGCAAAACTCCTACGAGCAGTACTTC	CASSPWGQNSYEQYF
TRBV5-3	TRBJ1-2	.	.	TGTGCCGGGCATGAGGGATTTCATGGCTACACCTTC	CAGHEGFHGYTF
TRBV5-1	TRBJ1-1	.	TRBD1	TGCGCCAGCAGGGCAGGGGGGAACACTGAAGCTTTCTTT	CASRAGGNTEAFF
TRBV6-6	TRBJ1-2	.	TRBD1	TGTGCCAGCAGTTTCGACCGACAGGGGTCTCACTATGGCTACACCTTC	CASSFDRQGSHYGYTF
TRBV30	TRBJ2-7	.	TRBD1	TGTGCCTGGAGACAGGGGGCCTACGAGCAGTACTTC	CAWRQGAYEQYF
TRBV19	TRBJ1-5	.	TRBD1	TGTGCCAGTAGTATAAGGGGGACAGGGGCGGCCAATCAGCCCCAGCATTTT	CASSIRGTGAANQPQHF
TRBV7-9	TRBJ1-1	.	.	TGTGCCAGCAGCTCCACGGGACAAACGAACACTGAAGCTTTCTTT	CASSSTGQTNTEAFF
TRBV5-1	TRBJ1-1	.	TRBD1	TGCGCCAGCAGCGCATTAACAGGGGAGAACACTGAAGCTTTCTTT	CASSALTGENTEAFF
TRBV2	TRBJ1-5	.	TRBD1	TGTGCCAGCAGGGACGGACAGGGTGGCAATCAGCCCCAGCATTTT	CASRDGQGGNQPQHF
TRBV7-2	TRBJ2-1	.	.	TGTGCCAGCAGCTTAGGGAGGACGGGCACGCTTGAGCAGTTCTTC	CASSLGRTGTLEQFF
TRBV2	TRBJ1-1	.	.	TGTGCCAGCAGGCTTCTCCCACAAGTTACTGAAGCTTTCTTT	CASRLLPQVTEAFF
TRBV28	TRBJ1-2	.	TRBD1	TGTGCCAGCAGTCGGACAGGCAACTATGGCTACACCTTC	CASSRTGNYGYTF
TRBV5-5	TRBJ2-2	.	.	TGTGCCAGCAGCTTCAGAGGCACCGGGGAGCTGTTTTTT	CASSFRGTGELFF
TRBV7-9	TRBJ1-2	.	.	TGTGCCAGCAGCTTAGCGGGGGGGTCTTCTCGCTATGGCTACACCTTC	CASSLAGGSSRYGYTF
TRBV5-1	TRBJ2-1	few	.	TGCGCCAGCAGCTTGTCTGGGCGAGACTCCTACAATGAGCAGTTCTTC	CASSLSGRDSYNEQFF
TRBV5-5	TRBJ1-6	.	.	TGTGCCAGCAGCTGGAGGACGGGAGATAATTCACCCCTCCACTTT	CASSWRTGDNSPLHF
TRBV19	TRBJ1-1	.	.	TGTGCCAGTAGTTCCCCGGGGAGTGCGAGGGAAGCTTTCTTT	CASSSPGSAREAFF